These 21 T cell receptor beta chains were all obtained from the same sample, sequenced in a study of T cell changes during pregnancy in multiple sclerosis. Profiling relied on immunoSEQ multiplex PCR, and the TCRdb table lists in-frame clones only, not all of them. Of around 56,000 clones listed, around 94% were seen once; the top ten hold just over 2.5%. Sequenced here: CD8+ T cells from peripheral blood mononuclear cells, sampled after pregnancy. Receptors originate from a female donor with multiple sclerosis, enrolled in a pregnancy study.

The chain uses TRBV10-2 and TRBJ2-1, with TRBD2 matching 7 bases. With 4 bases clipped from V and 8 bases from J, the junction kept 8 bases outside the gene matches. Germline V CDR1 and CDR2: WSHSY, SAAADI. The CDR3 runs 14 residues. The CDR3 is CASSGRLAVHEQFF. CDR3 nucleotides: TGCGCCAGCAGTGGACGACTAGCTGTCCATGAGCAGTTCTTC.

The chain uses TRBV5-1 and TRBJ1-1; tentative D call: TRBD1 (5 bases). Deletions cut 0 bases from V and 4 bases from J, with 7 bases between. CDR3 size: 13 residues. Germline assignment: CDR1 SGHRS and CDR2 YFSETQ. The CDR3 spells CASSLGRGTEAFF. The CDR3, as DNA: TGCGCCAGCAGCTTGGGAAGGGGCACTGAAGCTTTCTTT. Complete variable domain (other parts from reference TRBV5-1 and TRBJ1-1): KAGVTQTPRYLIKTRGQQVTLSCSPISGHRSVSWYQQTPGQGLQFLFEYFSETQRNKGNFPGRFSGRQFSNSRSEMNVSTLELGDSALYLCASSLGRGTEAFFGQGTRLTVV.

This sequence joins TRBV7-9 and TRBJ2-7; tentatively, D is TRBD2 (6 bases). Trimming took 5 bases from V and 3 from J, leaving 17 bases between them. Germline V gives CDR1 SEHNR, CDR2 FQNEAQ (reference sequence). CDR3 length: 15 amino acids. CDR3 nucleotides: TGTGCCAGCAGCGCCCGGGACTCCCATCTCTACGAGCAGTACTTC. Its translation is CASSARDSHLYEQYF.

This clone appeared once. The rearrangement joins TRBV5-1 to TRBJ2-1; TRBD2 agrees at 10 bases. Trimming took 4 bases from V and 3 from J; bases not matched to a gene: 4. CDR3 length equals 15 residues. Germline V gives CDR1 SGHRS, CDR2 YFSETQ. The CDR3 sequence: CASSLGLADYNEQFF. Written as DNA, the CDR3 is TGCGCCAGCAGCCTCGGACTAGCGGACTACAATGAGCAGTTCTTC. The variable domain in full, completed from reference TRBV5-1 and TRBJ2-1, reads KAGVTQTPRYLIKTRGQQVTLSCSPISGHRSVSWYQQTPGQGLQFLFEYFSETQRNKGNFPGRFSGRQFSNSRSEMNVSTLELGDSALYLCASSLGLADYNEQFFGPGTRLTVL.

The V call is TRBV27, the J call TRBJ2-7; 7 nucleotides align to TRBD1. Germline CDR1 reads MNHEY; CDR2 reads SMNVEV (reference sequence). The CDR3 extends over 14 amino acids. J was trimmed by 5 bases and V by 2 bases; bases with no gene match: 6. This chain's CDR3 is CASSLHHDRDEQYF. CDR3 bases: TGTGCCAGCAGTTTACACCATGACAGGGACGAGCAGTACTTC.

As to this clone: One end of the junction varies from germline; a read error may be responsible. The chain couples TRBV5-8 to TRBJ2-7; D might be TRBD2 (5 bases). Germline CDR1 reads SGHTS; CDR2 reads YDEGEE. CDR3 size: 11 residues. The DNA for the CDR3 is TGTGCCAGCAGCTTGGGGACTCCCGACTTCTTC. Protein product: CASSLGTPDFF.

CDR3 protein: CSVDGEGEQFF. The CDR3 nucleotides are TGCAGCGTTGATGGGGAGGGTGAGCAGTTCTTC. V is TRBV29-1 and J is TRBJ2-1; 7 nucleotides agree with TRBD2. The CDR3 extends over 11 amino acids. Germline CDR1 reads SQVTM; CDR2 reads ANQGSEA. V dropped 3 bases and J dropped 9; count of bases not matched to a gene: 2.

The chain is built from TRBV19 and TRBJ2-7; 12 bases match TRBD2. The germline CDR1 and CDR2 sequences are LNHDA and SQIVND (reference sequence). The CDR3 spans 15 residues. V trimming: 5 bases; J trimming: 2 bases; junction bases outside the gene matches: 4. The DNA for the CDR3 is TGTGCCAGTAGTCCTGGACTAGCGGGGACCTACGAGCAGTACTTC. Protein product: CASSPGLAGTYEQYF.

The genes are TRBV6-4 and TRBJ2-7; 10 bases match TRBD1. CDR3 size: 14 residues. Germline assignment: CDR1 MRHNA and CDR2 SNTAGT. With V trimmed by 3 bases and J by 3 bases, 2 bases remained unmatched. In DNA, the CDR3 is TGTGCCAGCAGTGAATGGACAGGGGGCTACGAGCAGTACTTC. As protein: CASSEWTGGYEQYF.

This chain links TRBV10-3 with TRBJ1-5; D remains ambiguous. V dropped 3 bases and J dropped 0 bases, with 6 bases sitting between them. Germline V gene lookup returns CDR1 ENHRY and CDR2 SYGVKD. The CDR3 is made up of 14 amino acids. Here the CDR3 DNA reads TGTGCCATCAGTGACAGTTATAGCAATCAGCCCCAGCATTTT. Its protein product is CAISDSYSNQPQHF.

The rearrangement uses TRBV9 and TRBJ2-4; D gene unclear. Trimming took 3 bases from V and 6 from J, leaving 7 bases between them. The length of the CDR3 is 12 residues. From germline, CDR1 is SGDLS and CDR2 YYNGEE. CDR3 residues: CASSGGVNIQYF. The CDR3 nucleotides are TGTGCCAGCAGCGGAGGCGTAAACATTCAGTACTTC.

The genes are TRBV5-1 and TRBJ2-3; 9 bases match TRBD2. V dropped 4 bases and J dropped 4; count of bases not matched to a gene: 7. CDR3 size: 15 residues. Germline V gives CDR1 SGHRS, CDR2 YFSETQ. The CDR3 loop reads CASSPGTSSSDTQYF. Here the CDR3 DNA reads TGCGCCAGCAGCCCCGGGACTAGCAGTTCAGATACGCAGTATTTT.

In nucleotides, the CDR3 is TGTGCCAGAAGGGGCAAACATAGCAATCAGCCCCAGCATTTT. It translates to CARRGKHSNQPQHF. The genes are TRBV6-4 and TRBJ1-5; a weak D match, TRBD1 (5 bases). The CDR3 is 14 residues long. Between the trimmed V and J ends, which lost 9 bases and 0 bases, there was a span of 12 bases. Germline V CDR1 and CDR2: MRHNA, SNTAGT.

The chain uses TRBV5-1 and TRBJ2-2; TRBD1 agrees at 8 bases. This CDR3 is 15 amino acids long. From germline, CDR1 is SGHRS and CDR2 YFSETQ. V lost 3 bases to trimming and J lost 3 bases; unmatched junction nucleotides: 4. The CDR3 loop is CASSWTGSYTGELFF. The DNA for the CDR3 is TGCGCCAGCAGCTGGACAGGGTCGTACACCGGGGAGCTGTTTTTT.

The chain is built from TRBV30 and TRBJ2-1; 9 bases are a match to TRBD2. Germline V gene sequence: CDR1 GTSNPN, CDR2 SVGIG (reference sequence). Trimming took 4 bases from V and 0 from J; bases not matched to a gene: 13. The CDR3 covers 18 residues. The CDR3 nucleotides are TGTGCCTGGATCCTCGGTACTAGCGGGCCAAGCTCCTACAATGAGCAGTTCTTC. It is translated as CAWILGTSGPSSYNEQFF.

Turning to this clone: Other DNA sequences in this specimen translate into the identical CDR3. The J gene is TRBJ2-7, the V gene TRBV27, with D hard to call. V gave up 0 bases and J gave up 2 bases, with 8 bases separating them. Germline V gene data show CDR1 as MNHEY and CDR2 as SMNVEV (reference sequence). The CDR3 is 14 amino acids. As DNA, the CDR3 is TGTGCCAGCAGTTTATCAGGCGGAACCTACGAGCAGTACTTC. Protein sequence: CASSLSGGTYEQYF.

The chain employs TRBV21-1 and TRBJ2-1; the DNA was not compared with TRBD1, the D call given in the table. TRBV21-1 represents a pseudogene. The CDR3 contains 15 residues. CDR3 coding DNA: TGTGCCAGCAGCCAGCCGGGACAGGGGTCCGGTGAGCAGTTCTTC. Protein sequence: CASSQPGQGSGEQFF.

The chain employs TRBV27 and TRBJ2-1, with 11 bases lining up with TRBD2. Germline V gives CDR1 MNHEY, CDR2 SMNVEV (reference sequence). The CDR3 consists of 16 residues. V was pared by 1 base and J by 8 bases, with 7 bases of the junction left unmatched. The CDR3: CASSLFGTSGSYEQFF. The CDR3 region has the DNA TGTGCCAGCAGTTTATTTGGTACTAGCGGGAGCTATGAGCAGTTCTTC.

This chain uses TRBV7-9 with TRBJ2-1; 8 nucleotides agree with TRBD1. With V trimmed by 7 bases and J by 7 bases, 9 bases remained unmatched. Germline CDR1 and CDR2: SEHNR and FQNEAQ (reference sequence). This CDR3 is 14 amino acids long. The CDR3, as DNA: TGTGCCAGCACCCCCCCGCAGGGGGCGAATGAGCAGTTCTTC. Protein sequence: CASTPPQGANEQFF.

The genes are TRBV27 and TRBJ2-1, with TRBD1 as a possible D gene (6 bases). Per germline, CDR1 MNHEY and CDR2 SMNVEV (reference sequence). Trimming shortened V by 2 bases and J by 8 bases, and 10 bases separated the two germline ends. CDR3 length equals 13 residues. Here the CDR3 DNA reads TGTGCCAGCAGTTTACCCACAGGGCATGAGCAGTTCTTC. The encoded protein is CASSLPTGHEQFF.

The chain recombines TRBV27 with TRBJ1-1; 7 positions agree with TRBD1. Trimming cost V 9 bases and J 2 bases; bases outside gene matches: 6. Germline assignment: CDR1 MNHEY and CDR2 SMNVEV (reference sequence). The length of the CDR3 is 13 residues. In nucleotides, the CDR3 is TGTGCCAGTATGGCAGGGGGTAACACTGAAGCTTTCTTT. Its translation is CASMAGGNTEAFF.